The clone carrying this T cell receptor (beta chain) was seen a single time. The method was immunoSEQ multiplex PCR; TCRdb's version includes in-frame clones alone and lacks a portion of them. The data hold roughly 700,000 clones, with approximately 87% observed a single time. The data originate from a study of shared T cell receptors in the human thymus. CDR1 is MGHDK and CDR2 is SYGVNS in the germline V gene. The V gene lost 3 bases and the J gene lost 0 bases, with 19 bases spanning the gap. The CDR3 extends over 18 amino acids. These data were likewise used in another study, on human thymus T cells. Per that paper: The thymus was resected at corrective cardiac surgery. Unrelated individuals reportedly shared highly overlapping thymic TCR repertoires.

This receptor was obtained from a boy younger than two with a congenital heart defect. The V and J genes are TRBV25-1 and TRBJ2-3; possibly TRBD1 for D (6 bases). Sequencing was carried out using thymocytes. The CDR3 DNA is TGTGCCAGCAGTGAGCCGACTCCGGGACAAACTAGCACAGATACGCAGTATTTT. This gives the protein CASSEPTPGQTSTDTQYF.